The rows below give T cell receptor beta chains drawn from one sample of a study of CD8+CD57+ T cells in acquired aplastic anemia. TCRdb reprocessed the reads with MiXCR, giving one entry per CDR3 protein. Among under 200,000 distinct CDR3 sequences listed, more than 45% were seen once. The sample was sorted CD4+, CD8+, or CD8+CD57+ T cells (not recorded which) from PBMCs. The source is a human donor with aplastic anemia. CDR3s include the opening cysteine and the closing phenylalanine or tryptophan. The D gene is left open where the match is weak. Clone size is shown for a subset of rows, as once, few, many or a class of expanded clone.

d_call j_call v_call clone_size cdr3_nt cdr3_aa
- TRBJ2-7 TRBV9 - TGTGCCAGCAGCGTAGAAGAAGGTCTCTTGTACGAGCAGTACTTC CASSVEEGLLYEQYF
- TRBJ2-7 TRBV24-1 - TGTGCCACCAGTGATTTGCAAGGGGGGGAGCACGAGCAGTACTTC CATSDLQGGEHEQYF
- TRBJ1-6 TRBV10-3 few TGTGCCCCCCAAGAGCGTAATTCACCCCTCCACTTT CAPQERNSPLHF
- TRBJ2-2 TRBV20-1 - TGCAGTGCTAGATCGGACTCGAACACCGGGGAGCTGTTTTTT CSARSDSNTGELFF
TRBD1 TRBJ2-1 TRBV11-1 - TGTGCCAGCAGCTTGGACAGGGGGCCTTACTATGAGCAGTTCTTC CASSLDRGPYYEQFF
- TRBJ1-5 TRBV6-2/TRBV6-3 - TGTGCCAGCAGGAGTACAGGGTGGAAGGAGCCCCAGCATTTT CASRSTGWKEPQHF
- TRBJ1-4 TRBV2 - TGTGCCAGCAAGGAGCAGGTTCCCGAAAAACTGTTTTTT CASKEQVPEKLFF
TRBD2 TRBJ2-5 TRBV7-2 - TGTGCCAGCCAGACTAGCGGGAGTGAGACCCAGTACTTC CASQTSGSETQYF
TRBD1 TRBJ1-6 TRBV14 many TGTGCCAGCACCCAGACAGGGGGCAATTCACCCCTCCACTTT CASTQTGGNSPLHF
TRBD2 TRBJ2-7 TRBV20-1 - TGCAGTGCTAGGGAAGGAACTAGCGCTGACTACGAGCAGTACTTC CSAREGTSADYEQYF
- TRBJ2-7 TRBV11-1 - TGTGCCAGCAGCTTAACCAGCGGGTTCTTATACGAGCAGTACTTC CASSLTSGFLYEQYF
- TRBJ1-2 TRBV24-1 many TGTGCCACCAGTGATCCAGGGTCGCGGGACGCTATGGGCTACACCTTC CATSDPGSRDAMGYTF
TRBD2 TRBJ2-7 TRBV12-3/TRBV12-4 many TGTGCCAGCAGTTCCGGACTAGCGGGAGGCCTTTGGTGGGAGCAGTACTTC CASSSGLAGGLWWEQYF
TRBD1 TRBJ1-4 TRBV2 few TGTGCCAGCCGGACAGGGGGAAATGAAAAACTGTTTTTT CASRTGGNEKLFF
- TRBJ2-5 TRBV6-1 many TGTGCCAGTACCCTGGCGGGCTACCAAGAGACCCAGTACTTC CASTLAGYQETQYF
- TRBJ2-1 TRBV7-2 - TGTGCCAGCAGCTTTGCTAGGACTGGGCAGTCCTTC CASSFARTGQSF
TRBD1 TRBJ2-7 TRBV5-6 - TGTGCCAGCAGCGTGGGACAGGGTTACTACGAGCAGTACTTC CASSVGQGYYEQYF
- TRBJ2-7 TRBV5-1 - TGCGCCAGCAGCTTGCGCCTTACGGGTTCCGGCGAGCAGTACTTC CASSLRLTGSGEQYF
TRBD1 TRBJ1-2 TRBV29-1 many TGCAGCGTTGTTGAAGGGGGCGTTTGGGGCTACACCTTC CSVVEGGVWGYTF
TRBD2 TRBJ2-7 TRBV19 - TGTGCCAGTAGTATTTCGACTAGCCCTTACGAGCAGTACTTC CASSISTSPYEQYF
- TRBJ2-5 TRBV5-1 many TGCGCCAGCAGCTTGGCGGGGACAGAGACCCAGTACTTC CASSLAGTETQYF
TRBD1 TRBJ2-5 TRBV11-3 few TGTGCCAGCAGCTCTTACAATGACAGGGGGAGAGAGGCCCAGTACTTC CASSSYNDRGREAQYF
- TRBJ1-2 TRBV6-5 many TGTGCCAGCAGTTACTCCGGGGGGACTAACTATGGCTACACCTTC CASSYSGGTNYGYTF
TRBD2 TRBJ2-3 TRBV19 - TGTGCCAGTAGCGCAGCGGGAGGAACAGATACGCAGTATTTT CASSAAGGTDTQYF
- TRBJ1-1 TRBV2 - TGTGCCAGCATGGGCGTTGAAGCTTTCTTT CASMGVEAFF
- TRBJ2-3 TRBV30 few TGTGCCTGCCGGTGGGGCGCAGATACGCAGTATTTT CACRWGADTQYF
- TRBJ2-2 TRBV7-2 many TGTGCCAGCAGCGCTCCCCTTGGGGGTACCGGGGAGCTGTTTTTT CASSAPLGGTGELFF
- TRBJ1-1 TRBV2 - TGTGCCAGCAGTAACCGAGACAGCGGGGCTGAAGCTTTCTTT CASSNRDSGAEAFF
- TRBJ1-4 TRBV7-2 many TGTGCCAGCAGCAGGGGTAATGAGGAAAAACTGTTTTTT CASSRGNEEKLFF
- TRBJ2-7 TRBV7-2 many TGTGCCAGCAGCTTAGGGCTCCGCAGGGGGGACGAGCAGTACTTC CASSLGLRRGDEQYF
TRBD1 TRBJ1-2 TRBV7-3 - TGTGCCAGCAGCGCCCTGGGACAGGGGCAAAACTATGGCTACACCTTC CASSALGQGQNYGYTF
- TRBJ2-1 TRBV20-1 - TGCAGTGCTTTCGGACTGTCAACCTACAATGAGCAGTTCTTC CSAFGLSTYNEQFF
- TRBJ2-2 TRBV12-3/TRBV12-4 - TGTGCCCTGAGGGGCGCCGGGGAGCTGTTTTTT CALRGAGELFF
- TRBJ1-1 TRBV5-1 many TGCGCCAGCAACAACAGGGCTGGCACTGAAGCTTTCTTT CASNNRAGTEAFF
TRBD1 TRBJ1-1 TRBV10-3 - TGTGCCATCAGTGAGCCGACAGGGTACACTGAAGCTTTCTTT CAISEPTGYTEAFF
- TRBJ2-3 TRBV2 - TGTGCCAGCCTCGGGTCAACGAGCACAGATACGCAGTATTTT CASLGSTSTDTQYF
- TRBJ1-2 TRBV10-3 - TGTGCCAGCAGATTCGACAGCGGCGGCTATGGCTACACCTTC CASRFDSGGYGYTF
- TRBJ2-2 TRBV7-9 - TGTGCCAGCAGCTTAAACTACGGGGAGCTGTTTTTT CASSLNYGELFF
TRBD1 TRBJ2-7 TRBV19 - TGTGCCAGTAGTGGCCGGGGACAGGGGCACTACGAGCAGTACTTC CASSGRGQGHYEQYF
TRBD2 TRBJ2-5 TRBV7-9 once TGTGCCAGCGGGACTAGCGGGAGTGAGGGAGAGACCCAGTACTTC CASGTSGSEGETQYF
- TRBJ2-3 TRBV2 many TGTGCCAGCAGTACTCTCGGGAGCACAGATACGCAGTATTTT CASSTLGSTDTQYF
- TRBJ1-2 TRBV7-9 - TGTGCCAGCAGCCCAAGAACTGGCTATGGCTACACCTTC CASSPRTGYGYTF
- TRBJ2-5 TRBV12-3/TRBV12-4 - TGTGCCAGCAGTATGAGACAGGTGGCCGGGGAGACCCAGTACTTC CASSMRQVAGETQYF
- TRBJ1-2 TRBV12-3/TRBV12-4 - TGTGCCAGCAGTCCTAGGACAGAGACGTATGGCTACACCTTC CASSPRTETYGYTF
- TRBJ1-2 TRBV5-1 many TGCGCCAGCAGCCCGGGGAATCGGGTAGGTGGCTACACCTTC CASSPGNRVGGYTF
- TRBJ2-7 TRBV20-1 many TGCAGTGCTAGACCTGGGAGGTTCCACGAGCAGTACTTC CSARPGRFHEQYF
- TRBJ2-7 TRBV6-1 - TGTGCCAGCAGTCCCCTGGGGGCAGTGTCGTACGAGCAGTACTTC CASSPLGAVSYEQYF
- TRBJ1-2 TRBV5-1 many TGCGCCAGCAGCTCGAATTTTTTGAAGGATCCTGGCTACACCTTC CASSSNFLKDPGYTF
- TRBJ2-2 TRBV11-3 many TGTGCCAGCAGCTTGGTGAGCACCGGGGAGCTGTTTTTT CASSLVSTGELFF
- TRBJ1-1 TRBV15 many TGTGCCACCAGCAGAGTAAGAAACACTGAAGCTTTCTTT CATSRVRNTEAFF
TRBD2 TRBJ2-1 TRBV11-2 few TGTGCCAGCAGCTTAGGCCGGGTAGCGGGAGTCTCCAATGAGCAGTTCTTC CASSLGRVAGVSNEQFF